The 27 T cell receptor beta chains below were found in one sample sequenced in a study of blood T cell repertoires in COVID-19. Assay: immunoSEQ multiplex PCR; the TCRdb copy retains only in-frame clones and omits some. Here the sample spans about 480,000 clones, around 89% being singletons. The sequenced sample was peripheral blood. Source of these receptors: a woman between 45 and 60 years old with COVID-19, enrolled during active disease.

The chain links TRBV19 to TRBJ2-2, with D maybe TRBD2 (6 bases). The germline V gene has CDR1 LNHDA and CDR2 SQIVND (reference sequence). This CDR3 contains 14 residues. Between the trimmed V and J ends, which lost 4 bases and 5 bases, there was a span of 11 bases. CDR3 DNA: TGTGCCAGTAGTAGGCAGGGAGGAACCGGGGAGCTGTTTTTT. Residues: CASSRQGGTGELFF.

The chain links TRBV3-1 (or the pseudogene TRBV3-2) to TRBJ2-3; perhaps TRBD2 as D (5 bases). The CDR3 is made up of 13 amino acids. Trimming removed 5 bases at V and 10 bases at J, with 16 bases between. Germline loops: CDR1 LGHDT, CDR2 YNNKEL (reference sequence). The CDR3 nucleotides read TGTGCCAGCAGCGTAGAAGGCGGAGGATCGCAGTATTTT. The encoded protein is CASSVEGGGSQYF.

The chain couples TRBV19 to TRBJ1-2; 10 bases are shared with TRBD1. Trimming at V came to 5 bases and at J to 3 bases, leaving 9 bases not matched to a gene. The CDR3 extends over 16 amino acids. Germline V gives CDR1 LNHDA, CDR2 SQIVND (reference sequence). The chain's CDR3 is CASSSPGQGFYYGYTF. As DNA, the CDR3 is TGTGCCAGTAGTTCTCCGGGACAGGGGTTTTACTATGGCTACACCTTC.

This chain uses TRBV5-1 with TRBJ2-5; D perhaps matches TRBD1 (6 bases). The CDR3 runs 14 residues. CDR1 is SGHRS, CDR2 YFSETQ, per germline. Between the trimmed V and J ends, which lost 6 bases and 5 bases, there was a span of 17 bases. Here the CDR3 reads CASTAQGLEETQYF. As DNA, the CDR3 is TGCGCCAGCACCGCGCAGGGGTTAGAGGAGACCCAGTACTTC.

This sequence joins TRBV29-1 and TRBJ1-2, with 8 positions matching TRBD1. With V trimmed by 5 bases and J by 9 bases, 11 bases remained unmatched. This CDR3 spans 13 amino acids. CDR1 and CDR2 from the germline V gene are SQVTM and ANQGSEA. This chain's CDR3 is CSVWTGNTRSYTF. The CDR3 DNA reads as TGCAGCGTTTGGACAGGGAATACTAGAAGCTACACCTTC.

The chain carries TRBV5-4 and TRBJ1-4; 7 nucleotides line up with TRBD1. V shed 4 bases and J 2 bases; nucleotides not matched to a gene: 8. This CDR3 is 16 amino acids long. From germline, CDR1 is SGHNT and CDR2 YYREEE (reference sequence). The CDR3 DNA reads TGTGCCAGCAGCCGAGATACAGGGGTCACTAATGAAAAACTGTTTTTT. This codes for CASSRDTGVTNEKLFF.

Written as DNA, the CDR3 is TGTGCCAGCAGCTTATTCGGACAGGAAGGTACAGCTGAGCAGTTCTTC. Its translation: CASSLFGQEGTAEQFF. The rearrangement links TRBV7-9 to TRBJ2-1; 7 bases line up with TRBD1. This CDR3 region has 16 residues. Trimming cost V 2 bases and J 9 bases; bases outside gene matches: 13. CDR1 SEHNR and CDR2 FQNEAQ come from the germline V gene (reference sequence).

The chain recombines TRBV5-6 with TRBJ1-2, with a possible D match to TRBD1 (5 bases). The CDR3 covers 16 residues. Trimming left V 4 bases short and J 3 bases short, with 19 bases between. Germline values: CDR1 SGHDT, CDR2 YYEEEE. The CDR3 loop reads CASSLSGRLGDYGYTF. DNA of the CDR3: TGTGCCAGCAGCCTATCTGGACGGCTAGGGGACTATGGCTACACCTTC.

The chain combines TRBV10-3 with TRBJ1-1, with 8 bases lining up with TRBD1. The V segment lost 10 bases and the J segment 0 bases; nucleotides outside the gene matches: 4. CDR3 size: 13 residues. The germline V gene encodes CDR1 ENHRY and CDR2 SYGVKD. This chain's CDR3 is CATRGLVNTEAFF. As DNA, the CDR3 is TGTGCCACCAGGGGGCTGGTGAACACTGAAGCTTTCTTT.

The rearrangement links TRBV11-2 to TRBJ1-1; D is unclear. The CDR3 is 14 residues long. With 1 base removed from V and 1 base from J, the gap between germline ends came to 7 bases. CDR1 and CDR2 from the germline V gene are SGHAT and FQNNGV. The CDR3 DNA sequence: TGTGCCAGCAGCTTAGCCTCGTCGAACACTGAAGCTTTCTTT. As protein: CASSLASSNTEAFF.

This clone was recorded once. V usage is TRBV5-1 and J usage is TRBJ1-6; no definite D call. From germline, CDR1 is SGHRS and CDR2 YFSETQ. The CDR3 runs to 14 residues. The ends were cut back, 5 bases at V and 7 bases at J, with 13 bases in the middle. The CDR3 DNA is TGCGCCAGCAGACTCTCCGGAGGGAATTCACCCCTCCACTTT. The encoded protein is CASRLSGGNSPLHF.

This clone was found once. This chain connects TRBV15 to TRBJ1-1, with D possibly TRBD1 on 5 matching bases. The CDR3 has 13 amino acids. CDR1 LNHNV and CDR2 YYDKDF come from the germline V gene (reference sequence). V shed 3 bases and J shed 5 bases, with 10 bases lying between them. CDR3 DNA sequence: TGTGCCACCAGCAGGGGTGGGGGGACTGAAGCTTTCTTT. It codes for CATSRGGGTEAFF. The variable domain in full, with the rest retrieved from reference TRBV15 and TRBJ1-1, is DAMVIQNPRYQVTQFGKPVTLSCSQTLNHNVMYWYQQKSSQAPKLLFHYYDKDFNNEADTPDNFQSRRPNTSFCFLDIRSPGLGDTAMYLCATSRGGGTEAFFGQGTRLTVV.

The rearrangement joins TRBV4-1 to TRBJ1-3; no clear D. Looked up from germline, CDR1 is MGHRA and CDR2 is YSYEKL. Trimming took 0 bases from V and 3 from J, leaving 9 bases between them. CDR3 length: 15 amino acids. As DNA, the CDR3 is TGCGCCAGCAGCCAAGATCCGGGTCATGGAAACACCATATATTTT. Translating gives CASSQDPGHGNTIYF.

This clone was recorded once. J is TRBJ1-1 and V is TRBV5-1; D may be TRBD1 (5 bases). Germline lookup yields CDR1 SGHRS and CDR2 YFSETQ. CDR3 size: 14 residues. Trimming pared 4 bases from V and 5 bases from J, leaving 15 bases between. This CDR3 reads CASSPILGGTEAFF. CDR3 DNA: TGCGCCAGCAGCCCGATACTCGGGGGAACTGAAGCTTTCTTT. Full variable domain (remainder filled in from reference TRBV5-1 and TRBJ1-1): KAGVTQTPRYLIKTRGQQVTLSCSPISGHRSVSWYQQTPGQGLQFLFEYFSETQRNKGNFPGRFSGRQFSNSRSEMNVSTLELGDSALYLCASSPILGGTEAFFGQGTRLTVV.

V is TRBV2 and J is TRBJ1-4; D is uncertain. The CDR3 is 15 amino acids. V was cut by 4 bases and J by 0 bases, with 9 bases left in between. The germline CDR1 and CDR2 sequences are SNHLY and FYNNEI. The CDR3 region has the DNA TGTGCCAGCAGTGTACGCAGTGCAACTAATGAAAAACTGTTTTTT. Amino acids: CASSVRSATNEKLFF.

The chain links TRBV7-9 to TRBJ1-6, with TRBD1 matching over 11 bases. Trimming at V came to 3 bases and at J to 8 bases, leaving 3 bases not matched to a gene. The CDR3 contains 15 residues. From germline, CDR1 is SEHNR and CDR2 FQNEAQ (reference sequence). The CDR3 reads CASSFGDRGYSPLHF. CDR3 in DNA: TGTGCCAGCAGCTTTGGGGACAGGGGGTATTCACCCCTCCACTTT. The full variable domain, completed using reference TRBV7-9 and TRBJ1-6, is DTGVSQNPRHKITKRGQNVTFRCDPISEHNRLYWYRQTLGQGPEFLTYFQNEAQLEKSRLLSDRFSAERPKGSFSTLEIQRTEQGDSAMYLCASSFGDRGYSPLHFGNGTRLTVT.

The chain combines TRBV25-1 with TRBJ1-1; D is unresolved. Trimming took off 6 bases at V and 8 bases at J, with 13 bases between the two ends. CDR1 is MGHDK and CDR2 is SYGVNS in the germline V gene. This CDR3 region has 12 residues. CDR3 nucleotide sequence: TGTGCCAGCAGGGAACGAACAGCCGAAGCTTTCTTT. Translating gives CASRERTAEAFF.

The chain couples TRBV29-1 to TRBJ1-1; 9 nucleotides line up with TRBD1. With V trimmed by 6 bases and J by 5 bases, 4 bases remained unmatched. Germline CDR1 reads SQVTM; CDR2 reads ANQGSEA. The CDR3 has 12 amino acids. CDR3 in amino acids: CSVSDRGTEAFF. The DNA of the CDR3 is TGCAGCGTGTCGGACAGGGGAACTGAAGCTTTCTTT.

This clone was detected once. The CDR3 DNA reads as TGCGCCAGCAGCTTGGTGGGGCCGGGGAACACTGAAGCTTTCTTT. It specifies CASSLVGPGNTEAFF. This chain uses TRBV5-1 with TRBJ1-1, with a possible D match to TRBD1 (5 bases). The V end lost 0 bases, the J end lost 1 base, and 10 bases lay between the germline ends. Germline V lookup: CDR1 SGHRS, CDR2 YFSETQ. CDR3 length equals 15 residues.

This chain connects TRBV18 to TRBJ1-1; the D gene is possibly TRBD1 (5 bases). Between the trimmed V and J ends, which lost 6 bases and 0 bases, there was a span of 20 bases. This CDR3 spans 17 amino acids. Germline values: CDR1 KGHSH, CDR2 LQKENI. The CDR3 DNA reads TGTGCCAGCTCCCCTCCGTTCGGACAAAGTTTGAACACTGAAGCTTTCTTT. Amino acids: CASSPPFGQSLNTEAFF.

This clone is a singleton in its sample. The rearrangement links TRBV6-6 to TRBJ2-7; the D is unclear. Germline V lookup: CDR1 MNHNY, CDR2 SVGAGI (reference sequence). The CDR3 covers 15 residues. V lost 2 bases, J lost 2 bases, and 13 bases lay in between. The CDR3 reads CASSYLTELAYEQYF. In DNA form, the CDR3 reads TGTGCCAGCAGTTACCTTACAGAATTAGCCTACGAGCAGTACTTC.

The rearrangement uses TRBV7-2 and TRBJ1-3, with a tentative D call TRBD1 (6 bases). This CDR3 has 15 amino acids. Germline CDR1 is SGHTA and CDR2 is FQGNSA. V lost 8 bases to trimming and J lost 4 bases, with 18 bases between them. This CDR3 reads CASGLGGAHGNTIYF. In DNA, the CDR3 is TGTGCCAGCGGACTGGGGGGGGCGCACGGAAACACCATATATTTT.

The rearrangement joins TRBV5-1 to TRBJ2-1; 8 nucleotides align to TRBD2. With 6 bases clipped from V and 9 bases from J, the junction kept 11 bases outside the gene matches. The CDR3 runs to 14 residues. Germline CDR1 and CDR2: SGHRS and YFSETQ. CDR3 sequence reads: CASMVTSRGGEQFF. The CDR3 region has the DNA TGCGCCAGCATGGTTACGTCCCGGGGGGGTGAGCAGTTCTTC.

A few counts support this clone. The gene calls are TRBV19 and TRBJ1-1, with D possibly TRBD1 on 5 matching bases. The CDR3 runs to 15 residues. Trimming shortened V by 5 bases and J by 4 bases, and 17 bases separated the two germline ends. Germline lookup yields CDR1 LNHDA and CDR2 SQIVND (reference sequence). This CDR3 reads CASSPPGAGGTEAFF. The CDR3 bases are TGTGCCAGTAGTCCCCCAGGAGCGGGGGGCACTGAAGCTTTCTTT.

This chain uses TRBV4-1 with TRBJ1-2, with 7 bases lining up with TRBD1. There are 16 residues in the CDR3. Per germline, CDR1 MGHRA and CDR2 YSYEKL. Trimming removed 0 bases from V and 4 bases from J; junction bases left unmatched: 8. The CDR3 loop is CASSQDVGGLRYGYTF. In DNA form, the CDR3 reads TGCGCCAGCAGCCAAGATGTAGGGGGCCTTCGCTATGGCTACACCTTC.

J is TRBJ1-4 and V is TRBV4-1; 9 bases align to TRBD1. The CDR3 is made up of 15 amino acids. Germline CDR1 MGHRA, CDR2 YSYEKL. Germline trimming cut 0 bases from V and 5 bases from J; bases unmatched to any gene: 1. CDR3: CASSQDGTGNEKLFF. CDR3 in DNA: TGCGCCAGCAGCCAAGATGGGACAGGGAATGAAAAACTGTTTTTT.

The chain combines TRBV5-6 with TRBJ2-1; TRBD2 aligns across 8 bases. CDR1 and CDR2 (germline): SGHDT, YYEEEE. The CDR3 contains 18 residues. Trimming took 4 bases from V and 3 from J; bases not matched to a gene: 15. The CDR3 sequence: CASSPKTFRGGGYNEQFF. CDR3 nucleotide sequence: TGTGCCAGCAGCCCAAAAACTTTCCGGGGGGGCGGCTACAATGAGCAGTTCTTC. The full variable domain, rest sourced from reference TRBV5-6 and TRBJ2-1, is DAGVTQSPTHLIKTRGQQVTLRCSPKSGHDTVSWYQQALGQGPQFIFQYYEEEERQRGNFPDRFSGHQFPNYSSELNVNALLLGDSALYLCASSPKTFRGGGYNEQFFGPGTRLTVL.